The rows below give T cell receptor beta chains drawn from one sample of a study of T cells in Graves' hyperthyroidism and ophthalmopathy. From the multiplex PCR reads, TCRdb called clonotypes with MiXCR, one entry per CDR3 protein. The data contain approximately 530,000 distinct CDR3 sequences, 16% of them singletons. What was sequenced was blood. These receptors were taken from a woman aged 18 to 35 with Graves' hyperthyroidism. Each CDR3 is given with its conserved first and last residue. The D gene is left open where the match is weak. Size values are once, few and many counts, or a class for expanded clones, and some rows have none.

V: TRBV12-3/TRBV12-4
D: TRBD2
size: few
J: TRBJ2-5
DNA: TGTGCCAGCAGTTTGATCGGGGGGGCCGGAGAGACCCAGTACTTC
CDR3: CASSLIGGAGETQYF

V: TRBV20-1
D: TRBD2
size: .
J: TRBJ2-7
DNA: TGCAGTGCTAGAGGATCTAGCGGGGGTTACGAGCAGTACTTC
CDR3: CSARGSSGGYEQYF

V: TRBV10-3
D: .
size: .
J: TRBJ1-1
DNA: TGTGCCATCAGTAGTCAGGGGACAACTGAAGCTTTCTTT
CDR3: CAISSQGTTEAFF

V: TRBV19
D: .
size: .
J: TRBJ1-5
DNA: TGTGCCAGTAGTTCACAAGGGAGGGGACGGAGTCAGCCCCAGCATTTT
CDR3: CASSSQGRGRSQPQHF

V: TRBV28
D: .
size: .
J: TRBJ2-1
DNA: TGTGCCAGCAGTTTCTGGCAGGGTAGGTATGAGCAGTTCTTC
CDR3: CASSFWQGRYEQFF

V: TRBV5-8
D: .
size: few
J: TRBJ1-2
DNA: TGTGCCAGCAGCTTGCCAGCAGATGATGGCTACACCTTC
CDR3: CASSLPADDGYTF

V: TRBV12-3/TRBV12-4
D: .
size: few
J: TRBJ1-2
DNA: TGTGCCAGCAGTTTAAGAGGGGTCGATAACTATGGCTACACCTTC
CDR3: CASSLRGVDNYGYTF

V: TRBV27
D: TRBD1
size: .
J: TRBJ1-6
DNA: TGTGCCAGCAGTTCGATCAGGGGGCCGGTGCGTAATTCACCCCTCCACTTT
CDR3: CASSSIRGPVRNSPLHF

V: TRBV2
D: .
size: many
J: TRBJ1-1
DNA: TGTGCCAGCGGAAGGGACGGTGGGAACACTGAAGCTTTCTTT
CDR3: CASGRDGGNTEAFF

V: TRBV2
D: .
size: .
J: TRBJ1-3
DNA: TGTGCCAACGCCCCGGGGTTCTCTGGAAACACCATATATTTT
CDR3: CANAPGFSGNTIYF

V: TRBV20-1
D: .
size: .
J: TRBJ2-1
DNA: TGCAGTGGTATTTTAGGACGGAGTCCCTACAATGAGCAGTTCTTC
CDR3: CSGILGRSPYNEQFF

V: TRBV7-9
D: .
size: many
J: TRBJ2-7
DNA: TGTGCCAGCACCCGAACCCGAACTGGGGTGTTCGAGCAGTACTTC
CDR3: CASTRTRTGVFEQYF

V: TRBV7-2
D: .
size: many
J: TRBJ1-2
DNA: TGTGCCAGCAGCCCCGGGTCTAACTATGGCTACACCTTC
CDR3: CASSPGSNYGYTF

V: TRBV29-1
D: .
size: many
J: TRBJ1-2
DNA: TGCAGCGTTGACGGGGGCTTGTGGAACTATGGCTACACCTTC
CDR3: CSVDGGLWNYGYTF

V: TRBV6-2/TRBV6-3
D: .
size: many
J: TRBJ2-7
DNA: TGTGCCAGCAGTTACGGGACGTTTAACGAGCAGTACTTC
CDR3: CASSYGTFNEQYF

V: TRBV7-9
D: .
size: .
J: TRBJ1-1
DNA: TGTGCCAGCAGCCGGGACAAAGATCTAATCATGAACACTGAAGCTTTCTTT
CDR3: CASSRDKDLIMNTEAFF

V: TRBV2
D: .
size: .
J: TRBJ2-1
DNA: TGTGCCAGCAGTCAATACCCCAATGAGCAGTTCTTC
CDR3: CASSQYPNEQFF

V: TRBV20-1
D: .
size: .
J: TRBJ1-4
DNA: TGCAGTGCTGGGCTGGGTGAAAAACTGTTTTTT
CDR3: CSAGLGEKLFF

V: TRBV20-1
D: .
size: .
J: TRBJ1-6
DNA: TGCAGTGCTGCACGTGGCTCACCCCTCCACTTT
CDR3: CSAARGSPLHF

V: TRBV20-1
D: TRBD1
size: .
J: TRBJ1-1
DNA: TGCAGTGCTCCGAATACCCAGGGGGCGGCTGAAGCTTTCTTT
CDR3: CSAPNTQGAAEAFF

V: TRBV10-3
D: TRBD2
size: .
J: TRBJ2-5
DNA: TGTGCCATCAGTGGGCTAGCGGGAGGGCGGGTCGAGACCCAGTACTTC
CDR3: CAISGLAGGRVETQYF

V: TRBV29-1
D: TRBD1
size: .
J: TRBJ2-7
DNA: TGCAGCGTTTCTAAGGACAGGGCCTACGAGCAGTACTTC
CDR3: CSVSKDRAYEQYF

V: TRBV2
D: TRBD1
size: many
J: TRBJ2-1
DNA: TGTGCCAGCAGTACAAGACAGGGGCGCTCCTACAATGAGCAGTTCTTC
CDR3: CASSTRQGRSYNEQFF